The 11 T cell receptor beta chains given below trace back to one sample, sequenced in a study of chemoradiotherapy in HPV16-positive cancers. Sequenced by immunoSEQ multiplex PCR; TCRdb stores in-frame clones only, minus some. The data contain under 70,000 clones, about 92% of them singletons. The source was blood, collected from a patient who underwent chemoradiotherapy. Receptor source: a human donor with HPV-associated anogenital cancer.

The CDR3 reads CASSPVGTVSNQPQHF. The DNA of the CDR3 is TGTGCCAGCTCACCGGTTGGGACAGTTAGCAATCAGCCCCAGCATTTT. This chain joins TRBV18 and TRBJ1-5; TRBD1 aligns across 7 bases. The CDR3 has 16 amino acids. After removal of 3 bases from V and 0 bases from J, the junction contained 5 bases not matched to a gene. Germline CDR1 and CDR2: KGHSH and LQKENI.

The genes are TRBV7-9 and TRBJ1-1; 10 nucleotides match TRBD1. This CDR3 is built from 16 residues. The germline CDR1 and CDR2 sequences are SEHNR and FQNEAQ (reference sequence). The ends lost 5 bases at V and 1 base at J; junction bases unmatched: 7. The CDR3 DNA reads as TGTGCCAGCAGCACCGGGACAGGGGTCGCGAACACTGAAGCTTTCTTT. It codes for CASSTGTGVANTEAFF.

This clone showed up just once. CDR3 loop: CASSPLGNEKLFF. CDR3 DNA sequence: TGCGCCAGCAGCCCCTTAGGTAACGAAAAACTGTTTTTT. The J gene is TRBJ1-4, the V gene TRBV5-1; D uncertain. This CDR3 is 13 amino acids long. Germline assignment: CDR1 SGHRS and CDR2 YFSETQ. Deletions cut 4 bases from V and 8 bases from J, with 12 bases between.

V and J are TRBV2 and TRBJ2-1; D is ambiguous. The CDR3 runs to 13 residues. Trimming removed 3 bases at V and 5 bases at J, with 8 bases between. Germline CDR1 reads SNHLY; CDR2 reads FYNNEI. For the CDR3, the DNA is TGTGCCAGCAGTGAGGGCTTCCACAATGAGCAGTTCTTC. It translates to CASSEGFHNEQFF.

This chain joins TRBV27 and TRBJ2-2; D unclear. The V gene's germline CDR1 is MNHEY and CDR2 SMNVEV (reference sequence). This CDR3 region has 12 residues. Trimming removed 3 bases from V and 3 bases from J, with 2 bases in between. CDR3 residues: CASSFHTGELFF. DNA for the CDR3: TGTGCCAGCAGTTTCCACACCGGGGAGCTGTTTTTT.

This clone was seen a single time. The chain has TRBV6-5 and TRBJ2-7; TRBD1 aligns across 8 bases. The CDR3 is made up of 16 amino acids. The V segment lost 0 bases and the J segment 2 bases; nucleotides outside the gene matches: 6. CDR1 is MNHEY, CDR2 SVGAGI, per germline. In DNA, the CDR3 is TGTGCCAGCAGTTACTCCGGACAGGGCTTTACCTACGAGCAGTACTTC. It yields the protein CASSYSGQGFTYEQYF.

This chain joins TRBV5-5 and TRBJ2-2; D unresolved. The V end lost 0 bases, the J end lost 5 bases, and 5 bases lay between the germline ends. The CDR3 consists of 13 residues. Germline assignment: CDR1 SGHKS and CDR2 YYEKEE (reference sequence). CDR3 loop: CASSLVPTGELFF. Written as DNA, the CDR3 is TGTGCCAGCAGCTTGGTTCCAACCGGGGAGCTGTTTTTT.

The rearrangement links TRBV25-1 to TRBJ2-3; D perhaps matches TRBD1 (5 bases). This CDR3 region has 14 residues. The ends were cut back, 3 bases at V and 0 bases at J, with 7 bases in the middle. CDR1 and CDR2 (germline): MGHDK, SYGVNS. CDR3 region: CASSEGPSTDTQYF. CDR3 coding DNA: TGTGCCAGCAGTGAGGGGCCTAGCACAGATACGCAGTATTTT.

The genes are TRBV7-2 and TRBJ1-2; 9 bases agree with TRBD1. There are 17 residues in the CDR3. V gave up 1 base and J gave up 2 bases; unmatched junction bases: 8. Germline lookup yields CDR1 SGHTA and CDR2 FQGNSA. The CDR3 DNA sequence: TGTGCCAGCAGCTTAGGGGACAGGGAAGCGTTAAACTATGGCTACACCTTC. It encodes CASSLGDREALNYGYTF.

The chain links TRBV7-8 to TRBJ1-1; D gene ambiguous. Between the trimmed V and J ends, which lost 10 bases and 4 bases, there was a span of 22 bases. This CDR3 is built from 15 residues. Germline CDR1 reads SGHVS; CDR2 reads FQNEAQ. CDR3 nucleotide sequence: TGTGCCACCGTCGGTCCCCTGCCGGTGGGCACTGAAGCTTTCTTT. Its translation is CATVGPLPVGTEAFF.

Concerning this clone: A junction end diverges from the germline sequence, so it may reflect a read error. The chain carries TRBV4-3 and TRBJ1-2; D not resolved. Germline CDR1 and CDR2: LGHNA and YSLEER. This CDR3 has 16 amino acids. DNA for the CDR3: TGCGCCAGCAGTCAAGATGTTCACGGTTTGAACTATGGCTACACCTTC. Amino acids: CASSQDVHGLNYGYTF.